Included here is one T cell receptor (beta chain) sequence, with context. The CDR3 has 13 residues. V was pared by 5 bases and J by 3 bases, with 4 bases of the junction left unmatched. CDR1 GTSNPN and CDR2 SVGIG come from the germline V gene (reference sequence). The record originates from a study of blood T cell repertoires in COVID-19. Seattle researchers signed up patients amid active infection and tracked them longitudinally. Assay: immunoSEQ multiplex PCR; the TCRdb copy retains only in-frame clones and omits some. Of around 270,000 clones in the sample, approximately 86% were seen once. This clonotype was sampled from a human donor with COVID-19, enrolled during active disease. The donor label of this sample is uncertain. The chain recombines TRBV30 with TRBJ2-1, with 7 bases fitting TRBD2. Sequencing was carried out using peripheral blood. The CDR3 bases are TGTGCCTGGGTGCGGGACTACTACAATGAGCAGTTCTTC. Translated, it gives CAWVRDYYNEQFF.